Listed below are T cell receptor beta chains from one sample, sequenced in a study of blood T cell repertoires in COVID-19. Profiling relied on immunoSEQ multiplex PCR, and the TCRdb table lists in-frame clones only, not all of them. This table holds about 170,000 clones, approximately 87% found once. Material for sequencing was peripheral blood. Every receptor here comes from a man younger than 35 with active or convalescent COVID-19. The CDR3 runs from the conserved cysteine through the conserved F or W. D genes are given only for firm matches. Not every row has a clone size; where given, it reads once, few, many or a size class.

CASKASMNTEAFF,TGTGCCAGCAAAGCAAGTATGAACACTGAAGCTTTCTTT,TRBV25-1,-,-,TRBJ1-1
CASSSRNRIGTGRTYGYTF,TGTGCCAGCAGCTCACGAAACAGAATAGGGACAGGGCGAACATATGGCTACACCTTC,TRBV7-8,TRBD1,-,TRBJ1-2
CASSGTGGNQPQHF,TGTGCCAGCAGCGGGACAGGGGGAAATCAGCCCCAGCATTTT,TRBV9,TRBD1,-,TRBJ1-5
CASSDSPGDYNEQFF,TGTGCCAGCAGTGACTCGCCGGGGGACTACAATGAGCAGTTCTTC,TRBV6-4,-,-,TRBJ2-1
CASSLIAGGPETQYF,TGTGCCAGCAGCCTAATAGCGGGGGGGCCGGAGACCCAGTACTTC,TRBV3-1/TRBV3-2,TRBD2,-,TRBJ2-5
CASSLAGSYNEQFF,TGTGCCAGCAGCTTGGCCGGGTCCTACAATGAGCAGTTCTTC,TRBV5-6,-,-,TRBJ2-1
CAISESWAGEYNEQFF,TGTGCCATCAGTGAGTCCTGGGCGGGAGAATACAATGAGCAGTTCTTC,TRBV10-3,TRBD2,-,TRBJ2-1
CASSFRTTTDTQYF,TGTGCCAGCAGCTTCAGGACTACCACAGATACGCAGTATTTT,TRBV7-2,-,-,TRBJ2-3
CASSRGTENTEAFF,TGTGCCAGCAGTCGGGGGACAGAGAACACTGAAGCTTTCTTT,TRBV27,TRBD1,-,TRBJ1-1
CASSPGPILPAFF,TGTGCCAGCAGTCCCGGTCCCATACTTCCCGCTTTCTTT,TRBV27,-,-,TRBJ1-1
CASRPGQNYGYTF,TGTGCCAGCAGGCCGGGACAGAACTATGGCTACACCTTC,TRBV5-5,TRBD1,-,TRBJ1-2
CASSSRGGRTDTQYF,TGTGCCAGCAGCTCCCGTGGGGGCCGGACAGATACGCAGTATTTT,TRBV13,-,-,TRBJ2-3
CASSLSDTQYF,TGTGCCAGCAGTTTATCTGATACGCAGTATTTT,TRBV28,-,-,TRBJ2-3
CASSSGLATDTQYF,TGCGCCAGCAGCTCTGGACTAGCAACAGATACGCAGTATTTT,TRBV5-1,TRBD2,few,TRBJ2-3
CASSITWASETQYF,TGTGCCAGTAGTATTACTTGGGCCTCAGAGACCCAGTACTTC,TRBV19,-,-,TRBJ2-5
CASSQPGYYNSPLHF,TGTGCCAGCAGCCAACCAGGGTACTATAATTCACCCCTCCACTTT,TRBV11-1,-,-,TRBJ1-6
CASSPQGDQPQHF,TGTGCCAGCAGCCCACAGGGAGATCAGCCCCAGCATTTT,TRBV7-9,-,-,TRBJ1-5
CASGPGTGSAGELFF,TGCGCCAGCGGACCCGGGACAGGGAGTGCCGGGGAGCTGTTTTTT,TRBV5-1,TRBD1,-,TRBJ2-2
CASSQGLAVTSETQYF,TGTGCCAGCAGCCAGGGACTAGCGGTCACTAGCGAGACCCAGTACTTC,TRBV3-1/TRBV3-2,TRBD2,-,TRBJ2-5
CASSQDRASARGYTF,TGCGCCAGCAGCCAAGACAGGGCTTCTGCGAGAGGCTACACCTTC,TRBV4-1,-,-,TRBJ1-2
CASSLGHQGARTGELFF,TGTGCCAGCAGCTTAGGGCACCAGGGGGCGCGAACCGGGGAGCTGTTTTTT,TRBV7-2,TRBD1,-,TRBJ2-2
CAISESRGAGVAYEQYF,TGTGCCATCAGTGAGTCGAGAGGAGCGGGAGTCGCCTACGAGCAGTACTTC,TRBV10-3,TRBD2,-,TRBJ2-7
CASSHPTNPGELFF,TGTGCCAGCAGCCATCCGACTAATCCCGGGGAGCTGTTTTTT,TRBV4-2,-,-,TRBJ2-2
CASSRQGIDYGYTF,TGTGCCAGCAGCCGACAGGGGATAGACTATGGCTACACCTTC,TRBV4-2,TRBD1,-,TRBJ1-2
CASSYGRDTEAFF,TGTGCCAGCAGTTATGGGAGGGACACTGAAGCTTTCTTT,TRBV6-5,-,-,TRBJ1-1
CASSPAPGTSGSISAHNEQFF,TGTGCCAGCTCACCGGCTCCCGGGACTAGCGGGAGTATTAGCGCTCACAATGAGCAGTTCTTC,TRBV18,TRBD2,-,TRBJ2-1
CASSQQGAGGYTF,TGCGCCAGCAGCCAACAGGGGGCGGGTGGCTACACCTTC,TRBV4-3,TRBD1,-,TRBJ1-2
CATRDEGQSSYNEQFF,TGTGCCACCCGCGACGAGGGACAGAGCTCCTACAATGAGCAGTTCTTC,TRBV19,TRBD1,-,TRBJ2-1
CASSSLAGLNTEAFF,TGTGCCAGCAGCTCCCTGGCGGGGCTGAACACTGAAGCTTTCTTT,TRBV7-8,-,-,TRBJ1-1
CASSIYERAMNTEAFF,TGTGCCAGTAGTATATACGAGCGTGCGATGAACACTGAAGCTTTCTTT,TRBV19,-,-,TRBJ1-1
CASSPQIGGGYTF,TGTGCCAGCAGCCCCCAAATTGGGGGCGGCTACACCTTC,TRBV3-1/TRBV3-2,-,few,TRBJ1-2
CASSTGRGEAFF,TGTGCCAGCAGCACCGGGCGGGGTGAAGCTTTCTTT,TRBV9,-,-,TRBJ1-1
CASSSRLRFETQYF,TGTGCCAGCAGCTCCCGATTGCGGTTCGAGACCCAGTACTTC,TRBV13,-,-,TRBJ2-5
CASRAGTVGPTDTQYF,TGCGCCAGCAGGGCCGGGACAGTGGGGCCCACAGATACGCAGTATTTT,TRBV5-1,TRBD1,-,TRBJ2-3
CASSRPAGWGNQPQHF,TGTGCCAGTAGCCGCCCCGCAGGGTGGGGCAATCAGCCCCAGCATTTT,TRBV19,-,-,TRBJ1-5
CASSPGTALFLNSPLHF,TGTGCCAGCAGTCCCGGGACAGCCTTATTCCTAAATTCACCCCTCCACTTT,TRBV6-6,TRBD1,-,TRBJ1-6
CSVQTGFNTEAFF,TGCAGCGTTCAAACAGGGTTTAACACTGAAGCTTTCTTT,TRBV29-1,-,-,TRBJ1-1
CASSGRQDLGILTGELFF,TGTGCCAGCAGTGGTAGGCAGGACTTGGGGATTCTCACCGGGGAGCTGTTTTTT,TRBV2,-,once,TRBJ2-2
CASSETGLAGAYNEQFF,TGTGCCAGCAGTGAAACGGGACTAGCGGGTGCCTACAATGAGCAGTTCTTC,TRBV25-1,TRBD2,-,TRBJ2-1
CASSRGLAGDNEQFF,TGTGCCAGCAGCAGAGGACTAGCGGGTGACAATGAGCAGTTCTTC,TRBV11-3,TRBD2,once,TRBJ2-1
CASSLGGPALQPQHF,TGTGCCAGCAGCTTAGGAGGCCCGGCTTTGCAGCCCCAGCATTTT,TRBV7-9,-,-,TRBJ1-5